This TCR beta chain was identified during a study of beta chain features in type 1 diabetes (dated by TCRdb to 2017 to 2018). About the full investigation: No differences in mean age, gender distribution, total cell number or subset yield were found between patients and healthy donors. Regulatory and stem cell-like memory subsets were isolated from only 8 patients and roughly eight healthy donors, whereas naive and central memory subsets came from all 30 or so donors. In the study, recently diagnosed type 1 diabetes patients and matched healthy donors were compared on the TCRB repertoires of their sorted circulating CD4+ T cell subsets. A total of 107,917,701 sorted cells were examined across all samples, and a strong correlation was observed between cell number per subset and RNA yield.

A single peripheral blood draw of approximately 110 mL on average was collected from each donor into heparinised tubes. Naive, central memory, regulatory and stem cell-like memory CD4+ T cells were sorted on a BD FACSAria II using a panel including CD45RO, CCR7, CD25, CD127, CD95 and CD27. Every sorted population had a purity above 95%. PBMCs were isolated immediately by Lymphoprep density gradient centrifugation and stained directly without culture. Samples were stained and sorted in pairs, with one healthy donor and one patient per experiment, so that batch effects were minimized. General study outcomes and caveats: Because small numbers of individuals were included in the HLA sub-analyses, any influence of HLA type on TCRB rearrangement was left unresolved. The naive, central memory and regulatory TCRB repertoires appeared to resemble one another more closely among patients than among healthy donors. Shorter templates might be favored by PCR, yet because patient and control samples were amplified and corrected together, any such skew would affect both groups equally. Type 1 diabetes patients showed a moderate but significant shortening of TCRB CDR3 length in all four CD4+ subsets. Because cDNA rather than genomic DNA was sequenced, highly expressing activated cells could have been over-represented, although no difference in activation and CD3 levels was found between groups. At VDJ recombination sites, patients with type 1 diabetes made fewer insertions and deleted more nucleotides, a pattern implying thymic rearrangement abnormalities.

This clone was seen a handful of times. Its antigen specificity is not known. No much larger clone is present one base from it, and per-base qualities are unavailable. The entire isolated RNA was reverse transcribed using the High Capacity cDNA Reverse Transcription Kit, and thus expressed TCRB transcripts were sequenced. Naive, central memory and regulatory T cell samples underwent deep immunoSEQ sequencing, averaging about 3.57 million total reads per sample. Sorted cells were lysed in RLT buffer, and RNA was extracted using DNase-treated RNeasy Micro or Mini kits according to cell number. Each cell subset was processed on its own to prevent cross-contamination, while patient and healthy donor samples were processed together. Using the immunoSEQ multiplex PCR, TCRB sequences were amplified from cDNA into 87-bp fragments spanning the CDR3 region. Sequencing of the amplicons was performed on the Illumina HiSeq platform. The published analysis was carried out like this. Synthetic template baselines were used to correct PCR bias computationally, reads within Hamming distance 2 were collapsed together, and singletons that could not be merged were discarded. Reads were aligned against IMGT to assign V, D and J genes, CDR3 length and insertions or deletions at six rearrangement sites. Within each subset, clonotype counts were normalized to sorted cell number, and only after that were true diversity and Gini coefficients computed with the tcR R package. The overlap coefficient, calculated on TCRB nucleotide sequences, was used to quantify repertoire sharing. As a proxy for the pre-selection repertoire, out-of-frame TCRB sequences from naive cells were analyzed. Drawn from immuneACCESS, this table holds only the in-frame rearrangements with V and J called that TCRdb kept. Clones are partly lost; checked studies trace under half to an unresolved V gene and leave the rest unexplained. V and J calls and clone size are copied from that table; D and trimming were computed from the DNA. The sample contains roughly 260,000 clones, roughly 20% of them found a single time. The leading ten clones occupy less than 0.03% of the sample.

CDR3 length: 12 amino acids, cysteine to phenylalanine. Solely the CDR3 DNA is kept, with 36 bases framed from the first base. CDR1 and CDR2 are drawn from the germline V gene: SGHVS, FQNEAQ. V and J are truncated by 3 bases and 7 bases respectively, leaving an intervening sequence of 9 bases. The clonotype was recovered from a woman aged 40 to 49 with type 1 diabetes. Recombination connected TRBV7-8 to TRBJ2-5; a tentative D call is TRBD2 (5 bases match). Sequencing input: naive CD4+ T cells from blood. Taken with the paper, the label for cell subset or site translates to: true naive CD4+ T cells. The sequence in DNA is TGTGCCAGCAGCTTCGGGATAGGGACCCAGTACTTC. Its protein is CASSFGIGTQYF.